This T cell receptor (beta chain) was found in a study of CD8 T cells in ankylosing spondylitis. Study-wide points: Clones tied to disease were said to be significantly enriched in matched ankylosing spondylitis synovial fluid.

Molecular-barcoded quantitative 5'-RACE produced these TCR beta libraries. MiXCR was run by TCRdb on the 5' RACE reads, yielding one entry per CDR3 protein. The data show around 340,000 distinct CDR3 sequences, with roughly 14% seen just once and 1.1% held by the top ten. To note about this clonotype: Its antigen remains unknown.

The CDR3 is 15 residues long. Sequenced material: blood, either unsorted or a sorted T cell fraction (not recorded which). The origin of this receptor is a male donor with ankylosing spondylitis or in good health (not recorded which). The chain employs TRBV21-1 and TRBJ2-7; the table assigns TRBD1, which was not confirmed against the DNA. TRBV21-1 is reported as a pseudogene. The DNA of the CDR3 is TGTGCCAGCAGGATGAACAGGTTATGTTCCTACGAGCAGTACTTC. This translates into CASRMNRLCSYEQYF.